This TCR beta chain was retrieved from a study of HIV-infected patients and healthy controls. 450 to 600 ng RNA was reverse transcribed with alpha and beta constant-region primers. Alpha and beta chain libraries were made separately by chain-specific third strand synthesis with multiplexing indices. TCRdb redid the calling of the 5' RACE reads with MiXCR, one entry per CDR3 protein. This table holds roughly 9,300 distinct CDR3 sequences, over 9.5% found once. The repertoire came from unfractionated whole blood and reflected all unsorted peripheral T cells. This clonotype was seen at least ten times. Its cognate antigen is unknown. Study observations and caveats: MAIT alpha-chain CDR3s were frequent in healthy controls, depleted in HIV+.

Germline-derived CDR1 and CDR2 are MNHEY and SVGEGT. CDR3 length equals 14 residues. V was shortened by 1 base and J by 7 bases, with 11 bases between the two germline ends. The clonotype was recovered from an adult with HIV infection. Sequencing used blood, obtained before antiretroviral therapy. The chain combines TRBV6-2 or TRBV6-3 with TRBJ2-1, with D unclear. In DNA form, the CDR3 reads TGTGCCAGCAGTTACTATCAGACTGAAAATGAGCAGTTCTTC. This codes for CASSYYQTENEQFF.